The entry below describes one TCR beta chain. Sequencing used immunoSEQ multiplex PCR; TCRdb keeps in-frame clones, though not all of them. The table lists around 80,000 clones, roughly nine tenths of them singletons. Prior autoimmune disease or systemic immunosuppression barred patients. CDR3 size: 19 residues. V dropped 0 bases and J dropped 4 bases, with 24 bases sitting between them. The data stem from a study of OX40 agonist ivuxolimab in advanced cancers. The clonotype comes from an adult with an advanced solid tumor such as melanoma, head and neck, liver or kidney cancer. Here the sequenced sample was CD4+ or CD8+ T cells sorted from blood, taken in a trial of the OX40 agonist ivuxolimab. The rearrangement uses TRBV23-1 and TRBJ1-1, with D unresolved. TRBV23-1 is treated as an ORF (open reading frame) with a function not yet certain. The CDR3 DNA reads TGCGCCAGCAGTCAATCCGTAATACTGGGGTTTCGGGTGAGCACTGAAGCTTTCTTT. Its protein product is CASSQSVILGFRVSTEAFF.